This TCR beta chain stems from a study of T cell responses to AZD1222 COVID-19 vaccine. Whole-study findings and limits: Just 5 to 7 AZD1222 recipients tested seropositive at baseline.

Method: immunoSEQ multiplex PCR; TCRdb's copy keeps in-frame clones and lacks some. The data contain over 85,000 clones, around 89% of them singletons. CDR1 is DFQATT and CDR2 is SNEGSKA in the germline V gene (reference sequence). This CDR3 is built from 11 residues. V lost 3 bases, J lost 5 bases, and 8 bases lay in between. This clone was recorded once. What it binds is not known. The chain uses TRBV20-1 and TRBJ2-7; D gene unclear. The sequencing used peripheral blood, collected on day 0 of AZD1222 vaccination. The receptor was isolated from an adult in good health. CDR3 sequence reads: CSASLDHEQYF. CDR3 in DNA: TGCAGTGCTAGTCTAGACCACGAGCAGTACTTC.